One sample yielded the 13 T cell receptor beta chains listed below, sequenced in a study of vaccination effects on CD4 cells after COVID-19. Using immunoSEQ multiplex PCR, the repertoire was profiled, and TCRdb retains in-frame clones only, with some absent. The repertoire includes tens of thousands of clones, more than 60% of them detected once, and over 9.5% sits in the top ten. Before sequencing, viral peptide pools were used by the ViraFEST assay to expand antigen-specific CD4+ T cells. CD4+ T cell isolation took place after about nine days of culture. The study found no prior SARS-CoV-2 infection in the vaccine recipients, who tested negative for nucleocapsid antibodies. Antigen specificity for these receptors is unknown. Source: CD4+ T cells from PBMCs cultured with SARS-CoV-2 spike peptides, taken before COVID-19 vaccination. These receptors all come from a human donor who received a COVID-19 vaccine.

This clone appeared a single time. The chain employs TRBV7-2 and TRBJ2-3; D is unresolved. This CDR3 comprises 12 residues. Trimming removed 2 bases from V and 6 bases from J, with 6 bases in between. CDR1 SGHTA and CDR2 FQGNSA come from the germline V gene. The CDR3 reads CASSLSRDTQYF. CDR3 in DNA: TGTGCCAGCAGCTTAAGTAGGGATACGCAGTATTTT.

The rearrangement links TRBV5-1 to TRBJ2-1, with D possibly TRBD2 on 6 matching bases. The CDR3 covers 16 residues. Germline values: CDR1 SGHRS, CDR2 YFSETQ. Between the trimmed V and J ends, which lost 1 base and 7 bases, there was a span of 18 bases. CDR3 sequence: CASSLLAGQVRNEQFF. For the CDR3, the DNA is TGCGCCAGCAGCTTGTTGGCGGGGCAGGTTAGGAATGAGCAGTTCTTC. The whole variable domain, filled in from reference TRBV5-1 and TRBJ2-1, reads KAGVTQTPRYLIKTRGQQVTLSCSPISGHRSVSWYQQTPGQGLQFLFEYFSETQRNKGNFPGRFSGRQFSNSRSEMNVSTLELGDSALYLCASSLLAGQVRNEQFFGPGTRLTVL.

This clone was seen only a few times. This chain uses TRBV29-1 with TRBJ2-2, with D hard to call. V was shortened by 5 bases and J by 1 base, with 8 bases between the two germline ends. This CDR3 contains 13 residues. Germline CDR1 SQVTM, CDR2 ANQGSEA. The CDR3 spells CSVSDLNTGELFF. As DNA, the CDR3 is TGCAGCGTTTCAGACCTGAACACCGGGGAGCTGTTTTTT.

The V gene is TRBV5-3, the J gene TRBJ2-7; tentatively, D is TRBD1 (6 bases). TRBV5-3 falls under the ORF class, with uncertain function. The CDR3 consists of 14 residues. V was clipped by 1 base and J by 9 bases, with 17 bases between them. As DNA, the CDR3 is TGTGCCAGAAGCTTGAGGGACAAAGGTGTTCGGCAGTACGTC. Its protein product is CARSLRDKGVRQYV.

The chain uses TRBV21-1 and TRBJ2-7; TRBD1, the table's D call, was not compared with the DNA. TRBV21-1 is classified as a pseudogene. The CDR3 is 14 amino acids. CDR3 region: CASSKRKDRPQQYV. The CDR3 region has the DNA TGTGCCAGCAGCAAAAGAAAAGACAGGCCACAGCAGTACGTC.

This sequence joins TRBV5-1 and TRBJ1-3; the D gene is possibly TRBD1 (5 bases). The CDR3 is made up of 16 amino acids. Germline values: CDR1 SGHRS, CDR2 YFSETQ. V gave up 2 bases and J gave up 0 bases, with 12 bases separating them. The CDR3 DNA reads TGCGCCAGCAGCTTCGGCGGGGGGGGCTCTGGAAACACCATATATTTT. Translating it yields CASSFGGGGSGNTIYF. Complete variable domain (other parts from reference TRBV5-1 and TRBJ1-3): KAGVTQTPRYLIKTRGQQVTLSCSPISGHRSVSWYQQTPGQGLQFLFEYFSETQRNKGNFPGRFSGRQFSNSRSEMNVSTLELGDSALYLCASSFGGGGSGNTIYFGEGSWLTVV.

The chain carries TRBV5-4 and TRBJ1-6; TRBD1 might be the D (5 bases). V shed 1 base and J shed 3 bases, with 5 bases lying between them. The CDR3 sequence is 14 residues long. Germline CDR1 SGHNT, CDR2 YYREEE (reference sequence). CDR3 protein: CASSLQGYNSPLHF. The CDR3 DNA reads TGTGCCAGCAGCTTGCAGGGCTATAATTCACCCCTCCACTTT. Combining the CDR3 with reference TRBV5-4 and TRBJ1-6 gives the whole variable domain ETGVTQSPTHLIKTRGQQVTLRCSSQSGHNTVSWYQQALGQGPQFIFQYYREEENGRGNFPPRFSGLQFPNYSSELNVNALELDDSALYLCASSLQGYNSPLHFGNGTRLTVT.

This chain uses TRBV6-2 or TRBV6-3 with TRBJ1-2; D is uncertain. The CDR3 extends over 16 amino acids. The V gene lost 6 bases and the J gene lost 4 bases, with 21 bases spanning the gap. Germline V gene lookup returns CDR1 MNHEY and CDR2 SVGEGT. CDR3 sequence (DNA): TGTGCCAGCAGCTCACTACAGAGGACGGATCTCTATGGCTACACCTTC. Encoded protein: CASSSLQRTDLYGYTF.

This chain links TRBV19 with TRBJ1-5; D gene unclear. The V end was cut by 7 bases, the J end by 1 base, with 8 bases between. CDR3 length: 13 residues. The V gene's germline CDR1 is LNHDA and CDR2 SQIVND (reference sequence). The DNA of the CDR3 is TGTGCCAGTAATGATGAGAGCAATCAGCCCCAGCATTTT. It yields the protein CASNDESNQPQHF. The full variable domain, completed using reference TRBV19 and TRBJ1-5, is DGGITQSPKYLFRKEGQNVTLSCEQNLNHDAMYWYRQDPGQGLRLIYYSQIVNDFQKGDIAEGYSVSREKKESFPLTVTSAQKNPTAFYLCASNDESNQPQHFGDGTRLSIL.

This chain links TRBV5-1 with TRBJ2-6; 9 positions match TRBD2. CDR1 and CDR2 from the germline V gene are SGHRS and YFSETQ. This CDR3 spans 18 amino acids. V lost 4 bases and J lost 1; bases outside the gene matches: 9. CDR3 in DNA: TGCGCCAGCAGCGTCGGCGGGGGGGCTTGGTCTGGGGCCAACGTCCTGACTTTC. It specifies CASSVGGGAWSGANVLTF.

As concerns this clone: Other DNA sequences in this specimen translate into the identical CDR3. The CDR3 DNA follows: TGTGCCATCAGTGAGTCGAGGGATGCTAATGAAAAACTGTTTTTT. This translates into CAISESRDANEKLFF. V is TRBV10-3 and J is TRBJ1-4; D ambiguous. Trimming left V 0 bases short and J 3 bases short, with 8 bases between. Germline lookup yields CDR1 ENHRY and CDR2 SYGVKD. CDR3 length: 15 residues.

V usage is TRBV5-1 and J usage is TRBJ2-1; 14 bases are a match to TRBD2. The CDR3 runs 19 residues. The germline CDR1 and CDR2 sequences are SGHRS and YFSETQ. The trim removed 2 bases at V and 1 base at J, leaving 8 bases unmatched. CDR3 DNA: TGCGCCAGCAGCTTAAGGGCCGGGACTAGCGGGGGATCCTACAATGAGCAGTTCTTC. Protein: CASSLRAGTSGGSYNEQFF.

The gene calls are TRBV7-3 and TRBJ1-5, with D possibly being TRBD1 (5 bases). The CDR3 has 15 amino acids. Germline CDR1 reads SGHTA; CDR2 reads FQGTGA. Trimming cost V 2 bases and J 1 base, with 9 bases left between them. This CDR3 is CASSLYAGSNQPQHF. CDR3 in DNA: TGTGCCAGCAGCTTATATGCAGGGAGCAATCAGCCCCAGCATTTT.